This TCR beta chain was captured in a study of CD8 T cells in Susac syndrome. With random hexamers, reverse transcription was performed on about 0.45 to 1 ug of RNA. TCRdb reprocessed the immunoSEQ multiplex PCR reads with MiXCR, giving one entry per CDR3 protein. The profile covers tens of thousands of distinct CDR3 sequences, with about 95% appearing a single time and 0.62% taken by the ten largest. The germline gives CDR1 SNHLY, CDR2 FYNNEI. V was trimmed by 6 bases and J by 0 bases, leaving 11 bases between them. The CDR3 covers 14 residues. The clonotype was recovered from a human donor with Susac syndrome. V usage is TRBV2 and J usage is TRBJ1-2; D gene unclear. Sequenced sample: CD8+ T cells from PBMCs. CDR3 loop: CASRGDQANYGYTF. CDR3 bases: TGTGCCAGCAGGGGAGACCAAGCTAACTATGGCTACACCTTC.